Included here is one T cell receptor (beta chain) sequence, with context. Germline values: CDR1 SGHTA, CDR2 FQGNSA. This CDR3 spans 16 amino acids. V trimming: 2 bases; J trimming: 4 bases; junction bases outside the gene matches: 7. Naive CD4+ cells had CD25+ Tregs removed. One entry per CDR3 protein, called by TCRdb with MiXCR from the 5' RACE reads. The data contain some 37,000 distinct CDR3 sequences, under 20% of them seen just once; the ten biggest clones take up approximately 2.9%. The source material was naive CD4+ T cells sorted from a lymph node. The sample's subset: naive CD4+ T cells, CD4+CD45RA+CD25-. This clonotype was obtained from a female donor with breast cancer. V and J are TRBV7-2 and TRBJ1-1; 10 bases map to TRBD1. The CDR3 here is CASSLNSWDRGTEAFF. DNA for the CDR3: TGTGCCAGCAGCTTAAACTCGTGGGACAGGGGCACTGAAGCTTTCTTT.